These 31 T cell receptor beta chains originate from one sample sequenced in a study of T-cell reconstitution after alpha-beta-depleted transplantation in children. It was with unique molecular identifiers that the TCRbeta library was prepared. TCRdb used MiXCR to reprocess the PCR reads, holding one entry per CDR3 protein. The data hold 750,000 to 950,000 distinct CDR3 sequences, with about 15% observed a single time. Sequencing was performed on PBMCs, mostly from graft donor cells, taken 360 days after TCRalphabeta/CD19-depleted stem cell transplant. These receptors were collected from a male patient younger than 18 who had a stem cell transplant for acute lymphoblastic leukemia, so the T cells may come from the graft donor.

This chain links TRBV19 with TRBJ2-3; D uncertain. V was trimmed by 7 bases and J by 0 bases, leaving 17 bases between them. The CDR3 is 16 residues long. The germline CDR1 and CDR2 sequences are LNHDA and SQIVND (reference sequence). The CDR3 sequence is CASTRQVGLSTDTQYF. CDR3 DNA sequence: TGTGCCAGTACTCGTCAAGTAGGGCTCAGCACAGATACGCAGTATTTT.

This clonotype was detected ten times or more. The chain employs TRBV5-1 and TRBJ1-1; weak D call: TRBD1 (6 bases). The CDR3 is made up of 13 amino acids. The germline gives CDR1 SGHRS, CDR2 YFSETQ. Trimming removed 0 bases at V and 7 bases at J, with 10 bases between. In DNA form, the CDR3 reads TGCGCCAGCAGCTTGGGACAGGACTATGAAGCTTTCTTT. Translating it yields CASSLGQDYEAFF.

V gene TRBV12-3 or TRBV12-4 combines with J gene TRBJ2-5; D tentatively fits TRBD1 or TRBD2 (5 bases each). This CDR3 has 14 residues. Trimming removed 7 bases from V and 3 bases from J, with 15 bases in between. DNA of the CDR3: TGTGCCAGCACGAGTAATAGAGGGGAAGAGACCCAGTACTTC. Encoded protein: CASTSNRGEETQYF.

This chain connects TRBV20-1 to TRBJ2-2; tentative D call: TRBD1 (5 bases). The CDR3 contains 15 residues. Between the trimmed V and J ends, which lost 0 bases and 5 bases, there was a span of 13 bases. The V gene's germline CDR1 is DFQATT and CDR2 SNEGSKA (reference sequence). The CDR3 protein is CSARDRAGQTGELFF. The DNA of the CDR3 is TGCAGTGCTAGAGATAGGGCAGGGCAAACCGGGGAGCTGTTTTTT.

The CDR3 region has the DNA TGTGCCAGCAGCTTAGAGTTCCGTTCTACCTACGAGCAGTACTTC. Protein: CASSLEFRSTYEQYF. The chain is built from TRBV11-2 and TRBJ2-7, with no clear D. The CDR3 length is 15 residues. Trimming removed 0 bases at V and 2 bases at J, with 11 bases between. CDR1 and CDR2 from the germline V gene are SGHAT and FQNNGV.

This clonotype was recorded a few times. V and J are TRBV2 and TRBJ2-7; tentatively, D is TRBD1 (5 bases). Trimming left V 1 base short and J 9 bases short, with 22 bases between. CDR1 and CDR2 from the germline V gene are SNHLY and FYNNEI. The CDR3 has 16 amino acids. Here the CDR3 DNA reads TGTGCCAGCAGTGAAGGGCCTTTTCGAGAGGCCCAGGGGCAGTACTTC. As protein: CASSEGPFREAQGQYF.

The chain carries TRBV5-1 and TRBJ2-3; D is perhaps TRBD1 (6 bases). Deletions cut 4 bases from V and 2 bases from J, with 11 bases between. In germline, CDR1 is SGHRS, CDR2 YFSETQ. CDR3 length: 14 residues. CDR3 region: CASSVGGPTDTQYF. The CDR3 region has the DNA TGCGCCAGCAGCGTAGGGGGACCCACAGATACGCAGTATTTT.

There are many counts of this clonotype. The rearrangement links TRBV24-1 to TRBJ2-1, with no clear D. The CDR3 consists of 14 residues. The germline V and J ends were trimmed by 7 bases and 0 bases, with 9 bases remaining between them. The germline V gene has CDR1 KGHDR and CDR2 SFDVKD. For the CDR3, the DNA is TGTGCCACCAGGGGCAGAAGCTCCTACAATGAGCAGTTCTTC. This gives the protein CATRGRSSYNEQFF.

DNA of the CDR3: TGTGCCAGCAGCCAACCCACCCCCGGTTATTTGGACAATGAGCAGTTCTTC. The encoded protein is CASSQPTPGYLDNEQFF. The chain uses TRBV4-2 and TRBJ2-1, with D uncertain. Per the germline V gene, CDR1 is LGHNA and CDR2 is YNFKEQ. This CDR3 has 17 amino acids. Trimming left V 2 bases short and J 5 bases short, with 19 bases between.

The chain uses TRBV29-1 and TRBJ2-1; possibly TRBD2 for D (6 bases). The CDR3 is 11 amino acids. The ends were cut back, 4 bases at V and 12 bases at J, with 13 bases in the middle. Germline V lookup: CDR1 SQVTM, CDR2 ANQGSEA. The CDR3 DNA reads as TGCAGCGTTGCTCTGGGGGGAGTGCAGTTCTTC. Residues: CSVALGGVQFF.

This clonotype was counted only a few times. The J gene is TRBJ1-1, the V gene TRBV6-1; D ambiguous. Germline V gives CDR1 MNHNS, CDR2 SASEGT. The CDR3 loop spans 15 amino acids. V was trimmed by 5 bases and J by 6 bases, leaving 19 bases between them. The CDR3 here is CASSTPRGVRAEAFF. The CDR3 DNA sequence: TGTGCCAGCAGTACACCACGGGGAGTGAGGGCTGAAGCTTTCTTT.

V is TRBV29-1 and J is TRBJ1-1; D unresolved. The CDR3 runs 15 residues. The V gene's germline CDR1 is SQVTM and CDR2 ANQGSEA. V dropped 3 bases and J dropped 4 bases, with 18 bases sitting between them. The CDR3 is CSVDRSRGSGTEAFF. CDR3 DNA sequence: TGCAGCGTTGATCGGAGTCGGGGAAGTGGCACTGAAGCTTTCTTT.

This clonotype was observed a handful of times. The CDR3, as DNA: TGTGCCAGCAGCCTCACCGGGACAGGGGTAACCGGGGAGCTGTTTTTT. Translating it yields CASSLTGTGVTGELFF. The chain joins TRBV3-1 to TRBJ2-2; 10 positions match TRBD1. This CDR3 spans 16 amino acids. V was pared by 4 bases and J by 5 bases, with 7 bases of the junction left unmatched. CDR1 LGHDT and CDR2 YNNKEL come from the germline V gene (reference sequence).

V gene TRBV13 combines with J gene TRBJ2-7, with TRBD2 identical over 8 bases. The germline V gene encodes CDR1 PRHDT and CDR2 FYEKMQ (reference sequence). J lost 2 bases, V lost 5 bases, and 8 bases had no gene match. The CDR3 spans 15 residues. CDR3 sequence reads: CASSSTSGPTYEQYF. In nucleotides, the CDR3 is TGTGCCAGCAGCAGCACTAGCGGACCTACCTACGAGCAGTACTTC.

This clonotype was seen only a few times. The rearrangement uses TRBV11-2 and TRBJ1-6; maybe TRBD1 (6 bases). V was shortened by 5 bases and J by 2 bases, with 13 bases between the two germline ends. CDR1 SGHAT and CDR2 FQNNGV come from the germline V gene. The CDR3 has 16 amino acids. In DNA form, the CDR3 reads TGTGCCAGCAGCCAACAGGGTAGACCCTATAATTCACCCCTCCACTTT. This encodes CASSQQGRPYNSPLHF.

This clonotype was found many times. The chain combines TRBV28 with TRBJ2-1; a weak D match, TRBD1 (5 bases). Germline CDR1 is MDHEN and CDR2 is SYDVKM. The CDR3 runs 12 residues. V shed 7 bases and J shed 6 bases, with 10 bases lying between them. The CDR3 region is CASIAQANEQFF. CDR3 nucleotides: TGTGCCAGCATCGCACAGGCCAATGAGCAGTTCTTC.

The chain employs TRBV7-3 and TRBJ2-7; no reliable D call. CDR1 and CDR2 from the germline V gene are SGHTA and FQGTGA. The V gene lost 3 bases and the J gene lost 1 base, with 19 bases spanning the gap. The CDR3 covers 17 residues. DNA for the CDR3: TGTGCCAGCAGCTTCCAGCCTGTGGGCGTGGGTTCCTACGAGCAGTACTTC. It specifies CASSFQPVGVGSYEQYF.

Ten or more counts support this clonotype. The rearrangement uses TRBV12-3 or TRBV12-4 and TRBJ2-1, with TRBD2 matching over 12 bases. V lost 1 base to trimming and J lost 7 bases; unmatched junction nucleotides: 2. The CDR3 is 15 amino acids. CDR3 DNA: TGTGCCAGCAGTTTAGGGACTAGCGGGATTAATGAGCAGTTCTTC. This translates into CASSLGTSGINEQFF.

At least ten counts were recorded for this clonotype. This sequence joins TRBV20-1 and TRBJ2-5; D gene uncertain. V lost 6 bases to trimming and J lost 2 bases, with 10 bases between them. Germline CDR1 DFQATT, CDR2 SNEGSKA (reference sequence). The CDR3 covers 12 residues. In DNA, the CDR3 is TGCAGTGCCGTACCTGAACAAGAGACCCAGTACTTC. Translated, it gives CSAVPEQETQYF.

This clonotype was counted only a few times. This sequence joins TRBV11-3 and TRBJ2-1, with TRBD2 matching 12 bases. Germline assignment: CDR1 SGHNT and CDR2 YENEEA. CDR3 length: 17 amino acids. V shed 2 bases, J shed 4 bases, and the junction held 6 bases outside the gene matches. The DNA of the CDR3 is TGTGCCAGCAGCTTAAGGGCGGGACTAGCGGGTTACAATGAGCAGTTCTTC. Residues: CASSLRAGLAGYNEQFF.

A few counts support this clonotype. This chain connects TRBV2 to TRBJ2-7; the D gene is possibly TRBD2 (6 bases). Per the germline V gene, CDR1 is SNHLY and CDR2 is FYNNEI. CDR3 length: 12 amino acids. V lost 11 bases, J lost 3 bases, and 14 bases lay in between. CDR3 sequence: CAVQEEGYEQYF. DNA of the CDR3: TGTGCCGTGCAAGAGGAGGGCTACGAGCAGTACTTC.

This clonotype was seen a few times. The chain couples TRBV15 to TRBJ2-7; possible D gene TRBD2, 6 bases. This CDR3 spans 14 amino acids. Germline V gene lookup returns CDR1 LNHNV and CDR2 YYDKDF (reference sequence). V lost 8 bases to trimming and J lost 1 base, with 15 bases between them. This CDR3 reads CATAPSASSYEQYF. The CDR3, as DNA: TGTGCCACCGCGCCTAGCGCCTCATCCTACGAGCAGTACTTC.

This chain uses TRBV5-1 with TRBJ2-3, with 7 nucleotides matching TRBD2. CDR1 SGHRS and CDR2 YFSETQ come from the germline V gene. CDR3 length equals 15 residues. The junction had 9 bases not matched to a gene; V was cut back by 2 bases and J by 6 bases. Written as DNA, the CDR3 is TGCGCCAGCAGCTTTAAGACGGGAGGCGTGGATACGCAGTATTTT. It specifies CASSFKTGGVDTQYF.

The V and J genes are TRBV6-1 and TRBJ1-1, with D tentatively TRBD1 (6 bases). The germline V gene has CDR1 MNHNS and CDR2 SASEGT. The CDR3 has 14 residues. Trimming cost V 5 bases and J 5 bases, with 15 bases left between them. The DNA for the CDR3 is TGTGCCAGCAGTAGCCAGGGGTTGCGGACTGAAGCTTTCTTT. It yields the protein CASSSQGLRTEAFF.

This clonotype was seen repeatedly, ten times or more. The chain has TRBV18 and TRBJ1-4; TRBD1 matches at 7 bases. V shed 2 bases, J shed 8 bases, and the junction held 5 bases outside the gene matches. CDR3 size: 14 residues. The germline gives CDR1 KGHSH, CDR2 LQKENI. This chain's CDR3 is CASSPRGRGEKLFF. CDR3 DNA sequence: TGTGCCAGCTCACCAAGGGGGCGCGGCGAAAAACTGTTTTTT.

This clonotype has a count of ten or more. J is TRBJ2-2 and V is TRBV5-1; the D is unclear. V lost 5 bases to trimming and J lost 0 bases, with 5 bases between them. Looked up from germline, CDR1 is SGHRS and CDR2 is YFSETQ. CDR3 length equals 13 residues. CDR3 DNA: TGCGCCAGCAGTACAGCGAACACCGGGGAGCTGTTTTTT. This translates into CASSTANTGELFF.

The V gene is TRBV19, the J gene TRBJ1-3, with 7 positions matching TRBD1. CDR1 and CDR2 (germline): LNHDA, SQIVND (reference sequence). The CDR3 is made up of 15 amino acids. V shed 3 bases, J shed 3 bases, and the junction held 5 bases outside the gene matches. CDR3 DNA sequence: TGTGCCAGTAGTATTCCGCGACAGGGTGGAAACACCATATATTTT. Translation: CASSIPRQGGNTIYF.

DNA for the CDR3: TGTGCCAGCAGCTTAGGATCGAGGAGGGATGACTATAATTCACCCCTCCACTTT. Translation gives CASSLGSRRDDYNSPLHF. The chain has TRBV11-1 and TRBJ1-6; unclear D gene. This CDR3 is built from 18 residues. The germline V gene has CDR1 SGHAT and CDR2 FQDESV (reference sequence). V was clipped by 1 base and J by 3 bases, with 16 bases between them.

This clonotype was recorded many times. V usage is TRBV29-1 and J usage is TRBJ2-1, with TRBD2 matching 10 bases. Germline assignment: CDR1 SQVTM and CDR2 ANQGSEA. This CDR3 has 18 amino acids. J was trimmed by 4 bases and V by 1 base; bases with no gene match: 13. CDR3 nucleotides: TGCAGCGTTGAAGGTTTGCTAGCGGGGGACTGGAGGTACAATGAGCAGTTCTTC. Translating gives CSVEGLLAGDWRYNEQFF.

This clonotype was observed a handful of times. The chain links TRBV11-2 to TRBJ2-3; D is perhaps TRBD1 (6 bases). This CDR3 is 15 amino acids long. Germline V gives CDR1 SGHAT, CDR2 FQNNGV. V lost 3 bases to trimming and J lost 1 base, with 11 bases between them. The CDR3 DNA reads as TGTGCCAGCAGCTTCCCGGGACACCGCACAGATACGCAGTATTTT. Protein sequence: CASSFPGHRTDTQYF. The whole variable domain, filled in from reference TRBV11-2 and TRBJ2-3, reads EAGVAQSPRYKIIEKRQSVAFWCNPISGHATLYWYQQILGQGPKLLIQFQNNGVVDDSQLPKDRFSAERLKGVDSTLKIQPAKLEDSAVYLCASSFPGHRTDTQYFGPGTRLTVL.

This clonotype showed up just a few times. The gene calls are TRBV6-5 and TRBJ2-2, with 9 bases fitting TRBD1. Trimming took 1 base from V and 4 from J; bases not matched to a gene: 4. This CDR3 comprises 16 residues. Germline V gene sequence: CDR1 MNHEY, CDR2 SVGAGI. This CDR3 reads CASSYLGQGVTGELFF. In DNA form, the CDR3 reads TGTGCCAGCAGTTACTTGGGACAGGGAGTCACCGGGGAGCTGTTTTTT.